A single sample is the source of the 14 T cell receptor beta chains below, sequenced in a study of T cells expressing NK-cell markers. TCRdb re-called the 5' RACE reads and gives one entry per CDR3 protein, without DNA. This table lists 150,000 to 160,000 distinct CDR3 sequences. Specimen: blood T cells: a sorted CD56 or NKG2C T cell subset, CD4+ or CD8+ T cells, or bulk PBMC T cells (not recorded which). These receptors came from a woman between 50 and 59 years old in good health.

This rearrangement joins TRBV24-1 to TRBJ2-2; TCRdb indicates TRBD1, and absent DNA this call remains unverified. The germline CDR1 and CDR2 sequences are KGHDR and SFDVKD. The CDR3 runs to 14 residues. The CDR3 is CASSGTGDTGELFF.

The chain carries TRBV5-6 and TRBJ2-1; with no DNA, the TCRdb D assignment of TRBD1 cannot be verified. The CDR3 spans 14 residues. Germline V gene sequence: CDR1 SGHDT, CDR2 YYEEEE. This CDR3 reads CASRARGKRFQQFF.

The chain is built from TRBV20-1 and TRBJ2-7. This CDR3 is built from 16 residues. Germline assignment: CDR1 DFQATT and CDR2 SNEGSKA (reference sequence). CDR3 protein: CSARDPITDDTYEQYF.

The rearrangement uses TRBV4-1 and TRBJ2-1. CDR1 is MGHRA, CDR2 YSYEKL, per germline. This CDR3 has 13 residues. This CDR3 is CASSQAYGNEQFF.

The rearrangement uses TRBV7-9 and TRBJ2-1. The CDR3 is 13 residues long. Germline assignment: CDR1 SEHNR and CDR2 FQNEAQ (reference sequence). The chain's CDR3 is CASSLAGSNEQFF.

The chain recombines TRBV7-9 with TRBJ2-7. Germline CDR1 is SEHNR and CDR2 is FQNEAQ (reference sequence). The CDR3 is 15 residues long. The CDR3 reads CASSSGRRDSYEQYF.

The V and J genes are TRBV7-9 and TRBJ2-1; the D call from TCRdb, TRBD2, cannot be confirmed without DNA. The germline gives CDR1 SEHNR, CDR2 FQNEAQ (reference sequence). The CDR3 is 17 residues long. CDR3 protein: CASSPLTGTRGPNEQFF.

The gene calls are TRBV5-1 and TRBJ2-3; absent DNA, TCRdb's TRBD1 call cannot be checked. Germline V gene lookup returns CDR1 SGHRS and CDR2 YFSETQ. The CDR3 totals 15 residues. CDR3 region: CASSGWTGGRDTQYF.

V and J are TRBV6-6 and TRBJ2-7; TCRdb lists TRBD1, though no DNA is available to test this call. The germline CDR1 and CDR2 sequences are MNHNY and SVGAGI (reference sequence). This CDR3 spans 11 amino acids. The chain's CDR3 is CASGGSYEQYF.

J is TRBJ2-3 and V is TRBV5-1. The germline CDR1 and CDR2 sequences are SGHRS and YFSETQ. There are 15 residues in the CDR3. CDR3 protein: CASSLVFASTDTQYF.

The chain employs TRBV12-3 or TRBV12-4 and TRBJ1-1. The CDR3 spans 16 residues. CDR3 region: CASSFIGLLGNTEAFF.

This chain connects TRBV5-6 to TRBJ1-3; TCRdb selects TRBD1, and the lack of DNA leaves this call unchecked. The CDR3 has 15 amino acids. Germline V gene data show CDR1 as SGHDT and CDR2 as YYEEEE. The CDR3 here is CASSAGQFSGNTIYF. Filled out from reference TRBV5-6 and TRBJ1-3, the complete variable domain reads DAGVTQSPTHLIKTRGQQVTLRCSPKSGHDTVSWYQQALGQGPQFIFQYYEEEERQRGNFPDRFSGHQFPNYSSELNVNALLLGDSALYLCASSAGQFSGNTIYFGEGSWLTVV.

V is TRBV20-1 and J is TRBJ2-3; TCRdb reports TRBD1, a call that lacks DNA to check it against. The CDR3 is made up of 12 amino acids. CDR1 and CDR2 (germline): DFQATT, SNEGSKA (reference sequence). CDR3 residues: CSLPFSTDTQYF.

The gene calls are TRBV6-1 and TRBJ2-1; as DNA is missing, the TRBD1 call by TCRdb cannot be tested. The CDR3 contains 11 residues. Germline CDR1 is MNHNS and CDR2 is SASEGT. Here the CDR3 reads CASRAGWEQFF.